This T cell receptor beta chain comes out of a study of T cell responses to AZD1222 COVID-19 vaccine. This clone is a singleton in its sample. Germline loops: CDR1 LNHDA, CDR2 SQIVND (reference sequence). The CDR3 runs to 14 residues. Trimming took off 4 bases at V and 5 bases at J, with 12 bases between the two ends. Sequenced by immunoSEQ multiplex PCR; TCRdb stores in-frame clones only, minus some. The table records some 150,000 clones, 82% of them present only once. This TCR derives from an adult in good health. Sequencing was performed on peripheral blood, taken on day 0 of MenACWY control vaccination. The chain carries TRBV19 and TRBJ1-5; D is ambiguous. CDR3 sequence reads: CASSRTTRDQPQHF. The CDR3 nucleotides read TGTGCCAGTAGTAGAACCACAAGAGATCAGCCCCAGCATTTT. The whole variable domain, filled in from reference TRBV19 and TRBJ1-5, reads DGGITQSPKYLFRKEGQNVTLSCEQNLNHDAMYWYRQDPGQGLRLIYYSQIVNDFQKGDIAEGYSVSREKKESFPLTVTSAQKNPTAFYLCASSRTTRDQPQHFGDGTRLSIL.